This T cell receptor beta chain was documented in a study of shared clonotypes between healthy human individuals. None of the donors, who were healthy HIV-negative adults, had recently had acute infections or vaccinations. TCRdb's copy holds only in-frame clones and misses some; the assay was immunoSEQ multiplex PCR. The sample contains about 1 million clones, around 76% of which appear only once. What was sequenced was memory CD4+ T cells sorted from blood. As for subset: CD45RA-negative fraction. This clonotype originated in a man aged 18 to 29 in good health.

The CDR3 DNA follows: TGTGCCAGCAGTGGGGCTAGCGGGGAGAACACCGGGGAGCTGTTTTTT. Translation: CASSGASGENTGELFF. V usage is TRBV2 and J usage is TRBJ2-2; TRBD2 matches 9 bases. CDR3 length: 16 residues. The germline V gene has CDR1 SNHLY and CDR2 FYNNEI. The J segment lost 1 base and the V segment lost 4 bases, leaving 4 bases of the junction unmatched.